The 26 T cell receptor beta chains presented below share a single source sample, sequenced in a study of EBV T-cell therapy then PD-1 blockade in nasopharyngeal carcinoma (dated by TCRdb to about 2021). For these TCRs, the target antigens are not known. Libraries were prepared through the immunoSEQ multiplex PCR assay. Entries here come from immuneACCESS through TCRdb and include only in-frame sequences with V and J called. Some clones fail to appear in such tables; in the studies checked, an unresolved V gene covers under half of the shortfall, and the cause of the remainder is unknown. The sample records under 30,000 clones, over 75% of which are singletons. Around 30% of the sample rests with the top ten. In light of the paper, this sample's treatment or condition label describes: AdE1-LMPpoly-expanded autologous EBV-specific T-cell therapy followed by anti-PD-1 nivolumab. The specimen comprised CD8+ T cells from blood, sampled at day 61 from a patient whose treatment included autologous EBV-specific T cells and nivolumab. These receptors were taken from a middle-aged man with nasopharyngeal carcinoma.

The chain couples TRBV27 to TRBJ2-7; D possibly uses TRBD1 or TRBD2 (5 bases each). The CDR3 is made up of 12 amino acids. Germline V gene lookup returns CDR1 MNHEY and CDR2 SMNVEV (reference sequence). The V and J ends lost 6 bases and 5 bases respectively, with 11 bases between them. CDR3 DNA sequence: TGTGCCAGCAGCAGTGGGGGTCACGAGCAGTACTTC. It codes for CASSSGGHEQYF.

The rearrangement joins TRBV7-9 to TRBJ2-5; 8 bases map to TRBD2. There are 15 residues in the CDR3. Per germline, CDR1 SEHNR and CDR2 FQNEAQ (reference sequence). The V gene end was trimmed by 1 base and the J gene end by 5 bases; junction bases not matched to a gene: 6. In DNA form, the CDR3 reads TGTGCCAGCAGCTTAGTTGCGGGGGGCCAGGAGACCCAGTACTTC. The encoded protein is CASSLVAGGQETQYF.

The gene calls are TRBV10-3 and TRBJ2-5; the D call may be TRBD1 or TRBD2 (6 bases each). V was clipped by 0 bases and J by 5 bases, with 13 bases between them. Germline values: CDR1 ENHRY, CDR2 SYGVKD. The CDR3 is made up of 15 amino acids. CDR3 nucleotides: TGTGCCATCAGTGAGTCTGGGGGGCGGACCGAGACCCAGTACTTC. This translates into CAISESGGRTETQYF.

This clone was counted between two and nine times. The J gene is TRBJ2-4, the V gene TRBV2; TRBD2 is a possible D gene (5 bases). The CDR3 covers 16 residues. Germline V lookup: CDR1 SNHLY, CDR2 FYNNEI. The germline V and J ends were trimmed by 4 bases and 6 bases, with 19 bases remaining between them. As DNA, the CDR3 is TGTGCCAGCAGTGGCCTAGCAAGTCAGCCTTTAAACATTCAGTACTTC. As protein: CASSGLASQPLNIQYF.

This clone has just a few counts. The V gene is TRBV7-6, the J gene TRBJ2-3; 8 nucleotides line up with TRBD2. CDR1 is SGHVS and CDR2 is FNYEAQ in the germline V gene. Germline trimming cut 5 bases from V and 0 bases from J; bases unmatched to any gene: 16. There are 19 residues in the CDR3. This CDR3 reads CASSPGGAGARESTDTQYF. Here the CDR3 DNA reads TGTGCCAGCAGCCCCGGGGGAGCGGGGGCACGGGAAAGCACAGATACGCAGTATTTT.

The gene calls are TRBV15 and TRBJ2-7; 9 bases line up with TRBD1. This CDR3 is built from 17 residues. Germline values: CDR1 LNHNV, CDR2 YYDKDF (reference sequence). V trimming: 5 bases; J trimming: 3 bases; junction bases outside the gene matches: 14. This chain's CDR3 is CATSFRDRADILYEQYF. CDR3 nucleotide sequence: TGTGCCACCAGCTTCCGGGACAGGGCGGACATACTCTACGAGCAGTACTTC.

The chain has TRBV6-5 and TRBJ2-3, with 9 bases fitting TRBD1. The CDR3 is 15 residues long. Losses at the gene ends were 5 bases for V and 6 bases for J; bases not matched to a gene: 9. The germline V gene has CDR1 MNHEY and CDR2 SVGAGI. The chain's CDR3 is CASSPTGGASDTQYF. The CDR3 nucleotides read TGTGCCAGCAGTCCAACAGGGGGCGCTTCGGATACGCAGTATTTT.

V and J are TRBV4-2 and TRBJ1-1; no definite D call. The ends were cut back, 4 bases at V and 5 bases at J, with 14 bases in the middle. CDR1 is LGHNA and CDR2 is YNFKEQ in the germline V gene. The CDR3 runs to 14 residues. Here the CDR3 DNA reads TGTGCCAGCAGCCTCCGCCCAGGTCGGACTGAAGCTTTCTTT. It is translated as CASSLRPGRTEAFF.

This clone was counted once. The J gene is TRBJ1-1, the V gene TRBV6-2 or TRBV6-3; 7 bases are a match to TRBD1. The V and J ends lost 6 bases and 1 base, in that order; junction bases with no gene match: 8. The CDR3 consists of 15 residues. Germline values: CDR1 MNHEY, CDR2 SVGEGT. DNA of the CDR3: TGTGCCAGCAGCCCCTGGGGACAGTCGAACACTGAAGCTTTCTTT. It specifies CASSPWGQSNTEAFF.

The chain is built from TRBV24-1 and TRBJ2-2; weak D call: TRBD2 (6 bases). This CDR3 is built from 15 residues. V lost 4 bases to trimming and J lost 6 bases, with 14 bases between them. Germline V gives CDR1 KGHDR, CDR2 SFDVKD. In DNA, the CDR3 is TGTGCCACCAGTGACTTCGACGGGGAGGCCGGGGAGCTGTTTTTT. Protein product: CATSDFDGEAGELFF.

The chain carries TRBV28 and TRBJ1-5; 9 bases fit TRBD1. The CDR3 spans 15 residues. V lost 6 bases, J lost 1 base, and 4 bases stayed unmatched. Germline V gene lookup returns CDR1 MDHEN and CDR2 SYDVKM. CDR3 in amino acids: CASRSGQGSNQPQHF. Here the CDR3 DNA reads TGTGCCAGCAGATCGGGACAGGGAAGCAATCAGCCCCAGCATTTT. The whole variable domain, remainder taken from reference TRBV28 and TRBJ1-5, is DVKVTQSSRYLVKRTGEKVFLECVQDMDHENMFWYRQDPGLGLRLIYFSYDVKMKEKGDIPEGYSVSREKKERFSLILESASTNQTSMYLCASRSGQGSNQPQHFGDGTRLSIL.

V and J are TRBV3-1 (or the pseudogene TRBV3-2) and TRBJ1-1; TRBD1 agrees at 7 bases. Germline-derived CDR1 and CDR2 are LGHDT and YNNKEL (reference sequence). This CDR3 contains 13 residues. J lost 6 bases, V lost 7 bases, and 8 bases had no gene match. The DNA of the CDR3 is TGTGCCAGCAAGGAGACAGGGAAGGCTGAAGCTTTCTTT. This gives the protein CASKETGKAEAFF.

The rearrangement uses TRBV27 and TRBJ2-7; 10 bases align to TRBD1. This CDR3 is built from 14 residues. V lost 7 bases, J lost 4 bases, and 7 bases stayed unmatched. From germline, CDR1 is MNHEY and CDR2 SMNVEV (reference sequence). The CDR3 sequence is CASKMTGGFYEQYF. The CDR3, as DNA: TGTGCCAGCAAAATGACAGGGGGCTTTTACGAGCAGTACTTC.

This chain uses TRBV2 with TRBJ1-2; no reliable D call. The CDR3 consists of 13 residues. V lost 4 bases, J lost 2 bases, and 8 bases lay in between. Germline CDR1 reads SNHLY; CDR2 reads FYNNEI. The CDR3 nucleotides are TGTGCCAGCAGTGTGCGGGCAAACTATGGCTACACCTTC. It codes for CASSVRANYGYTF.

CDR3 protein: CASSLQGAAGNTIYF. The CDR3 region has the DNA TGTGCCAGCAGTCTACAGGGGGCGGCTGGAAACACCATATATTTT. The chain links TRBV28 to TRBJ1-3; 9 positions agree with TRBD1. Looked up from germline, CDR1 is MDHEN and CDR2 is SYDVKM. J gave up 2 bases and V 5 bases, and 4 bases lay outside the gene matches. The CDR3 is 15 amino acids.

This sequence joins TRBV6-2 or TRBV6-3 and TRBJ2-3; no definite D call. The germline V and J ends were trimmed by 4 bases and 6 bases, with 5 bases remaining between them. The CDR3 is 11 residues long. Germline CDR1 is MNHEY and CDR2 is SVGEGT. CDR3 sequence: CASSWVDTQYF. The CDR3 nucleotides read TGTGCCAGCAGTTGGGTCGATACGCAGTATTTT.

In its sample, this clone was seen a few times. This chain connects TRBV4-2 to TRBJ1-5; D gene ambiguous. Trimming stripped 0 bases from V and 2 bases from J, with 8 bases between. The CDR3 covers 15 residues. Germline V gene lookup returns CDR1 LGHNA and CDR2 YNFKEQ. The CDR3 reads CASSQDGQGNQPQHF. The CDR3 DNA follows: TGTGCCAGCAGCCAAGATGGGCAGGGCAATCAGCCCCAGCATTTT.

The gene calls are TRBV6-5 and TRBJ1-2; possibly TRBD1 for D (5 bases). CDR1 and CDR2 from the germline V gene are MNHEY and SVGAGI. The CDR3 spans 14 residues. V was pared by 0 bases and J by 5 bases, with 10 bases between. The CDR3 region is CASSYSGVGYGYTF. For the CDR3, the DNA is TGTGCCAGCAGTTACTCGGGGGTTGGGTATGGCTACACCTTC.

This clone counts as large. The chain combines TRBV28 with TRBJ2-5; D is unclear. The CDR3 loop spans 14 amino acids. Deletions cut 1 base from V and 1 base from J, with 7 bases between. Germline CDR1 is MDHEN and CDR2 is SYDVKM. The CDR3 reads CASSLLAIQETQYF. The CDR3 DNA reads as TGTGCCAGCAGTTTATTGGCCATCCAAGAGACCCAGTACTTC.

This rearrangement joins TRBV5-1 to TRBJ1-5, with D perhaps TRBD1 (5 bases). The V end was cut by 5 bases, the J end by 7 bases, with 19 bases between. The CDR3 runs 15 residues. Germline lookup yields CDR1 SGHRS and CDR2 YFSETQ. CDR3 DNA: TGCGCCAGCAGTCTCAATGGGGGAATAGGGCAGCCCCAGCATTTT. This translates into CASSLNGGIGQPQHF.

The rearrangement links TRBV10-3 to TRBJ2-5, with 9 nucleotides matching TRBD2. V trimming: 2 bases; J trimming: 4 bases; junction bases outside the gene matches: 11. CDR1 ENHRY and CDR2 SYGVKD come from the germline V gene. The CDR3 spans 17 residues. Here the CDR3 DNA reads TGTGCCATCAGTGAGCTCCAGCGGGGGGTAATAAGAGAGACCCAGTACTTC. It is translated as CAISELQRGVIRETQYF.

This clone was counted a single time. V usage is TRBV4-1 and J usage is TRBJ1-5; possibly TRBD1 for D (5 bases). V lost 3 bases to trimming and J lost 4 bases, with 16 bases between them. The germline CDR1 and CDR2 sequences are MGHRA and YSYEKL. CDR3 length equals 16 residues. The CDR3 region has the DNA TGCGCCAGCAGCCACCCGGGGCGAGGGAGAAATCAGCCCCAGCATTTT. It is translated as CASSHPGRGRNQPQHF.

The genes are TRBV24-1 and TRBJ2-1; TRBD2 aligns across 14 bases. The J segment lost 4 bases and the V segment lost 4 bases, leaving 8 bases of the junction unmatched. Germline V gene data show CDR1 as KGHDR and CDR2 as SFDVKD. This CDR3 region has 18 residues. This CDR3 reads CATSETSGGAGVYNEQFF. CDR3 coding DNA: TGTGCCACCAGTGAGACTAGCGGGGGGGCCGGAGTATACAATGAGCAGTTCTTC.

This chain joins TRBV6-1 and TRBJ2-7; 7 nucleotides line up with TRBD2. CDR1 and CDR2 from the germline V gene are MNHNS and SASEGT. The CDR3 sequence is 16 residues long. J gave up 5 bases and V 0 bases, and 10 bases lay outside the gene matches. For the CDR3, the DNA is TGTGCCAGCAGTGAAGCTGGGTGGGGGGGAAAAGACGAGCAGTACTTC. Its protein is CASSEAGWGGKDEQYF.

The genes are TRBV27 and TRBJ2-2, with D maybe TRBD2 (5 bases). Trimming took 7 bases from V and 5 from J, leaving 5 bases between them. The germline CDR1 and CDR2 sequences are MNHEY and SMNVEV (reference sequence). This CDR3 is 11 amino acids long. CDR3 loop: CASTGTGELFF. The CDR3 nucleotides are TGTGCCAGCACGGGGACCGGGGAGCTGTTTTTT.

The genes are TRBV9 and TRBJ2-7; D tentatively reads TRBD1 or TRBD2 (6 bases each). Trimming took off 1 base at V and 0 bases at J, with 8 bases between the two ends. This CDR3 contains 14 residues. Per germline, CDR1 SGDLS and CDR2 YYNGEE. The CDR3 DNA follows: TGTGCCAGCAGCGTAAGGGGGGACTCCTACGAGCAGTACTTC. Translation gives CASSVRGDSYEQYF.